This T cell receptor (beta chain) was identified in a study of shared clonotypes between healthy human individuals. The germline gives CDR1 SGHAT, CDR2 FQNNGV. The CDR3 length is 15 residues. Trimming stripped 3 bases from V and 8 bases from J, with 17 bases between. Execution of the assay was at deep level. Libraries were prepared by immunoSEQ multiplex PCR; TCRdb keeps only in-frame clonotypes and omits some of them. The table includes fewer than 3 million clones, about 90% detected once. Negatively enriched CD4+ T cells were divided by CD45RA into naive and memory. This chain joins TRBV11-2 and TRBJ2-1; TRBD2 is a possible D gene (7 bases). Sequenced material: naive CD4+ T cells from PBMCs. As to subset: CD45RA+ positively selected. This receptor was identified in a man younger than 35 in good health. Some clones in this sample may be carry-over from other donors' samples. The CDR3 region is CASSFTSGGPDEQFF. CDR3 DNA sequence: TGTGCCAGCAGCTTTACTTCGGGGGGCCCGGATGAGCAGTTCTTC.